A selection of T cell receptor beta chains follows, all from one sample in a study of blood T cells in healthy people across ages. One entry per CDR3 protein, called by TCRdb with MiXCR from the 5' RACE reads. The sample has 1,800,000 or so distinct CDR3 sequences; about two fifths are singletons. Sequenced sample: blood. These receptor sequences come from a human donor in good health. CDR3s include the opening cysteine and the closing phenylalanine or tryptophan. The D gene is left open where the match is weak. Clone size is shown for a subset of rows, as once, few, many or a class of expanded clone.

V: TRBV15; length: 16; J: TRBJ1-3; D: -; size: -; CDR3: CATSRDSIWSGNTIYF; DNA: TGTGCCACCAGCAGAGATTCAATCTGGAGCGGAAACACCATATATTTT
V: TRBV6-5; length: 14; J: TRBJ1-1; D: -; size: -; CDR3: CASSYDELNTEAFF; DNA: TGTGCCAGCAGTTACGACGAGTTGAACACTGAAGCTTTCTTT
V: TRBV4-3; length: 15; J: TRBJ1-1; D: -; size: -; CDR3: CASSQDRNGNTEAFF; DNA: TGCGCCAGCAGCCAAGATAGAAATGGGAACACTGAAGCTTTCTTT
V: TRBV12-3/TRBV12-4; length: 16; J: TRBJ2-5; D: TRBD2; size: -; CDR3: CASRLGLAGFGETQYF; DNA: TGTGCCAGCAGATTGGGACTAGCGGGTTTCGGGGAGACCCAGTACTTC
V: TRBV20-1; length: 13; J: TRBJ1-1; D: -; size: -; CDR3: CSARAGPGTEAFF; DNA: TGCAGTGCTAGAGCGGGGCCTGGGACTGAAGCTTTCTTT
V: TRBV10-3; length: 19; J: TRBJ1-2; D: TRBD1; size: once; CDR3: CAISDPDRGLERANYGYTF; DNA: TGTGCCATCAGTGACCCGGACAGGGGGCTCGAGAGGGCTAACTATGGCTACACCTTC
V: TRBV3-1; length: 14; J: TRBJ2-1; D: -; size: -; CDR3: CASSPHTSFNEQFF; DNA: TGTGCCAGCAGCCCTCATACTAGTTTTAATGAGCAGTTCTTC
V: TRBV7-9; length: 15; J: TRBJ2-1; D: TRBD1; size: few; CDR3: CASSGPGQLYNEQFF; DNA: TGTGCCAGCAGCGGGCCGGGACAGCTTTACAATGAGCAGTTCTTC
V: TRBV10-3; length: 14; J: TRBJ2-3; D: -; size: few; CDR3: CAISGNGRTDTQYF; DNA: TGTGCCATCAGTGGCAACGGCCGCACAGATACGCAGTATTTT
V: TRBV29-1; length: 14; J: TRBJ2-5; D: -; size: few; CDR3: CSASPGRLGETQYF; DNA: TGCAGCGCCAGCCCGGGACGGCTGGGAGAGACCCAGTACTTC
V: TRBV11-1; length: 17; J: TRBJ2-5; D: -; size: -; CDR3: CASRGALGLPVGETQYF; DNA: TGTGCCAGCAGGGGGGCCCTAGGACTTCCCGTCGGAGAGACCCAGTACTTC
V: TRBV20-1; length: 13; J: TRBJ1-2; D: TRBD1; size: few; CDR3: CSAQSGTGDGYTF; DNA: TGCAGTGCACAATCCGGGACAGGGGATGGCTACACCTTC
V: TRBV7-9; length: 12; J: TRBJ1-2; D: -; size: few; CDR3: CASSLAEAGYTF; DNA: TGTGCCAGCAGCTTAGCCGAGGCTGGCTACACCTTC
V: TRBV29-1; length: 13; J: TRBJ2-3; D: -; size: -; CDR3: CSVDPRATDTQYF; DNA: TGCAGCGTTGATCCGCGGGCCACAGATACGCAGTATTTT
V: TRBV6-6; length: 13; J: TRBJ2-1; D: -; size: few; CDR3: CASSYLDGDEQFF; DNA: TGTGCCAGCAGTTACCTGGACGGGGATGAGCAGTTCTTC
V: TRBV6-2/TRBV6-3; length: 15; J: TRBJ2-1; D: TRBD2; size: -; CDR3: CASSYGAGITYEQVF; DNA: TGTGCCAGCAGTTATGGAGCGGGGATAACCTATGAGCAGGTCTTC
V: TRBV20-1; length: 14; J: TRBJ2-1; D: -; size: -; CDR3: CSAKGLSWYNEQFF; DNA: TGCAGTGCTAAAGGACTCTCCTGGTACAATGAGCAGTTCTTC
V: TRBV5-1; length: 15; J: TRBJ2-2; D: TRBD1; size: many; CDR3: CASSLGTVNTGELFF; DNA: TGCGCCAGCAGCCTCGGGACAGTGAACACCGGGGAGCTGTTTTTT
V: TRBV27; length: 14; J: TRBJ1-5; D: TRBD1; size: few; CDR3: CASSNDRGNQPQHF; DNA: TGTGCCAGCAGTAACGACAGGGGTAATCAGCCCCAGCATTTT
V: TRBV5-6; length: 16; J: TRBJ1-5; D: -; size: -; CDR3: CASSLLDPGGNQPQHF; DNA: TGTGCCAGCAGCTTGCTAGATCCGGGGGGCAATCAGCCCCAGCATTTT
V: TRBV15; length: 13; J: TRBJ1-2; D: -; size: many; CDR3: CATSRGTGYGYTF; DNA: TGTGCCACCAGCAGAGGTACCGGCTATGGCTACACCTTC
V: TRBV2; length: 18; J: TRBJ2-4; D: TRBD1; size: few; CDR3: CASSLKQGLVVAKNIQYF; DNA: TGTGCCAGCAGTCTTAAACAGGGGCTGGTGGTTGCCAAAAACATTCAGTACTTC